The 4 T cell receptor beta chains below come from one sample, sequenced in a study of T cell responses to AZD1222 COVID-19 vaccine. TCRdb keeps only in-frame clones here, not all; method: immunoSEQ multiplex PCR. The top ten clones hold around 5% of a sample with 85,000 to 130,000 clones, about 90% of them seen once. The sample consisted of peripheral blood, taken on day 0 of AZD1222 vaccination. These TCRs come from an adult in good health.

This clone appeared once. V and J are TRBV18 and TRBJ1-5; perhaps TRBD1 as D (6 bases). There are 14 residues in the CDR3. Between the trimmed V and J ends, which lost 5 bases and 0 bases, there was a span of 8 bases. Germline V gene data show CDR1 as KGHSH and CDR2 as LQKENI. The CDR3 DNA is TGTGCCAGCTCAAGGGACATTAGCAATCAGCCCCAGCATTTT. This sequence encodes CASSRDISNQPQHF.

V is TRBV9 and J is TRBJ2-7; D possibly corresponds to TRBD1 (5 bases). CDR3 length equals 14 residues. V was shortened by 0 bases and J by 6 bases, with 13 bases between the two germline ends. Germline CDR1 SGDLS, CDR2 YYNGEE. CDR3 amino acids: CASSVGQGKGEQYF. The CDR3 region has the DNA TGTGCCAGCAGCGTAGGGCAGGGCAAGGGCGAGCAGTACTTC.

CDR3 DNA sequence: TGCAGTGCCGAGTCCATGGGCGAGCAGTACTTC. Translating gives CSAESMGEQYF. The V gene is TRBV20-1, the J gene TRBJ2-7; no definite D call. V gave up 6 bases and J gave up 6 bases, with 12 bases separating them. The germline gives CDR1 DFQATT, CDR2 SNEGSKA (reference sequence). There are 11 residues in the CDR3.

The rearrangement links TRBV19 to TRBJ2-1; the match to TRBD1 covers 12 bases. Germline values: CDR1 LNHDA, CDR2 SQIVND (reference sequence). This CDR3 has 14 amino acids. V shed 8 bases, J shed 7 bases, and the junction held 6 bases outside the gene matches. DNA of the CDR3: TGTGCCAGTGGCCGGGACAGGGGGCAGAATGAGCAGTTCTTC. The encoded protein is CASGRDRGQNEQFF.